This is a list of T cell receptor beta chains from one sample in a study of blood T cell repertoires in COVID-19. Clones were sequenced by immunoSEQ multiplex PCR, and TCRdb holds only the in-frame ones, with some missing. The sample contains roughly 100,000 clones, more than 85% of which appear only once. The specimen was peripheral blood. Receptor source: a man aged 50 to 59 with active or convalescent COVID-19. The CDR3 runs from the conserved cysteine through the conserved F or W. Each record gives: clone size, V gene, D gene, J gene, CDR3 protein, CDR3 DNA. The D gene is left open where the match is weak. The listing skips clone size in some rows; elsewhere it reads once, few, many or a size class.

size: -
V: TRBV10-1
D: TRBD1
J: TRBJ2-1
CDR3: CASSGQGSYNEQFF
DNA: TGCGCCAGCAGTGGACAGGGTTCCTACAATGAGCAGTTCTTC

size: -
V: TRBV24-1
D: -
J: TRBJ2-5
CDR3: CATSALVGGGETQYF
DNA: TGTGCCACCAGTGCCCTCGTCGGGGGTGGGGAGACCCAGTACTTC

size: -
V: TRBV27
D: TRBD1
J: TRBJ1-5
CDR3: CASSLNRGDQPQHF
DNA: TGTGCCAGCAGTTTAAACAGGGGTGATCAGCCCCAGCATTTT

size: -
V: TRBV5-1
D: TRBD1
J: TRBJ1-2
CDR3: CAPPFVTGQGAGYTF
DNA: TGCGCCCCCCCATTCGTGACGGGACAGGGGGCGGGCTACACCTTC

size: once
V: TRBV7-2
D: TRBD1
J: TRBJ1-5
CDR3: CASSPTGGAGNQPQHF
DNA: TGTGCCAGCAGCCCGACAGGGGGCGCGGGCAATCAGCCCCAGCATTTT

size: -
V: TRBV18
D: -
J: TRBJ2-5
CDR3: CASSQDQETQYF
DNA: TGTGCCAGCTCGCAGGACCAAGAGACCCAGTACTTC

size: -
V: TRBV29-1
D: TRBD1
J: TRBJ1-2
CDR3: CSVEGTGFRYGYTF
DNA: TGCAGCGTTGAGGGGACAGGGTTTAGGTATGGCTACACCTTC

size: -
V: TRBV6-1
D: TRBD2
J: TRBJ2-3
CDR3: CASSVAGGQSDTQYF
DNA: TGTGCCAGCAGTGTAGCGGGGGGGCAATCAGATACGCAGTATTTT

size: -
V: TRBV12-3/TRBV12-4
D: -
J: TRBJ1-1
CDR3: CASTPEVGGEAFF
DNA: TGTGCCAGCACTCCCGAAGTTGGGGGGGAAGCTTTCTTT

size: few
V: TRBV19
D: TRBD1
J: TRBJ2-2
CDR3: CASTRGLQNTGELFF
DNA: TGTGCCAGTACAAGGGGGCTACAGAACACCGGGGAGCTGTTTTTT

size: -
V: TRBV19
D: -
J: TRBJ2-1
CDR3: CASSIGGEFTEQFF
DNA: TGTGCCAGTAGTATAGGGGGGGAATTTACTGAGCAGTTCTTC

size: -
V: TRBV24-1
D: TRBD1
J: TRBJ2-2
CDR3: CATTGTGWNGELFF
DNA: TGTGCCACCACCGGGACAGGTTGGAACGGGGAGCTGTTTTTT

size: -
V: TRBV18
D: TRBD1
J: TRBJ1-5
CDR3: CASSPPMGQRLQPQHF
DNA: TGTGCCAGCTCACCACCGATGGGACAGCGGCTTCAGCCCCAGCATTTT

size: once
V: TRBV11-2
D: -
J: TRBJ2-5
CDR3: CASSSPYQETQYF
DNA: TGTGCCAGCAGCTCCCCGTACCAAGAGACCCAGTACTTC

size: -
V: TRBV7-2
D: TRBD2
J: TRBJ2-3
CDR3: CASSLSGTSGGIGVTQYF
DNA: TGTGCCAGCAGCCTATCTGGCACTAGCGGGGGGATTGGGGTTACGCAGTATTTT

size: -
V: TRBV27
D: TRBD1
J: TRBJ1-5
CDR3: CASSGTPPGQGGNQPQHF
DNA: TGTGCCAGCAGCGGCACGCCACCGGGACAGGGGGGCAATCAGCCCCAGCATTTT

size: few
V: TRBV5-8
D: -
J: TRBJ2-4
CDR3: CASSSMPHLAKNIQYF
DNA: TGTGCCAGCAGCTCTATGCCCCACCTAGCCAAAAACATTCAGTACTTC

size: -
V: TRBV7-8
D: TRBD1
J: TRBJ1-5
CDR3: CASSLATGDSNQPQHF
DNA: TGTGCCAGCAGCTTAGCAACAGGGGACAGCAATCAGCCCCAGCATTTT

size: -
V: TRBV3-1/TRBV3-2
D: TRBD2
J: TRBJ2-3
CDR3: CASSQDGGGTDTQYF
DNA: TGTGCCAGCAGCCAAGATGGGGGGGGGACAGATACGCAGTATTTT

size: -
V: TRBV19
D: TRBD1
J: TRBJ1-4
CDR3: CASNLGQGREKLFF
DNA: TGTGCCAGTAATCTGGGACAGGGAAGGGAAAAACTGTTTTTT

size: -
V: TRBV4-1
D: TRBD1
J: TRBJ1-5
CDR3: CASSSERTGSNQPQHF
DNA: TGCGCCAGCAGCTCCGAACGGACAGGTTCCAATCAGCCCCAGCATTTT

size: -
V: TRBV30
D: TRBD1
J: TRBJ2-7
CDR3: CAWTRTGGEQYF
DNA: TGTGCCTGGACACGGACAGGGGGCGAGCAGTACTTC

size: -
V: TRBV19
D: -
J: TRBJ1-5
CDR3: CASSIQESNQPQHF
DNA: TGTGCCAGTAGTATACAGGAAAGCAATCAGCCCCAGCATTTT

size: -
V: TRBV4-1
D: TRBD1
J: TRBJ1-2
CDR3: CASSRTGGDGYTF
DNA: TGCGCCAGCAGCCGGACAGGGGGGGATGGCTACACCTTC

size: -
V: TRBV5-1
D: -
J: TRBJ1-6
CDR3: CASSTQGVNSPLHF
DNA: TGCGCCAGCAGCACACAGGGTGTCAATTCACCCCTCCACTTT

size: -
V: TRBV28
D: TRBD1
J: TRBJ2-7
CDR3: CASSYPGQPYEQYF
DNA: TGTGCCAGCAGTTATCCGGGACAGCCATACGAGCAGTACTTC

size: -
V: TRBV10-2
D: TRBD1
J: TRBJ2-5
CDR3: CASSEYRGQETQYF
DNA: TGCGCCAGCAGTGAATACAGGGGGCAAGAGACCCAGTACTTC

size: many
V: TRBV4-1
D: TRBD2
J: TRBJ2-7
CDR3: CASGGMAGGRYEQYF
DNA: TGCGCCAGCGGCGGAATGGCGGGGGGGCGATACGAGCAGTACTTC

size: -
V: TRBV28
D: -
J: TRBJ1-3
CDR3: CASSLPGNGNTIYF
DNA: TGTGCCAGCAGTTTACCGGGAAACGGAAACACCATATATTTT

size: -
V: TRBV6-5
D: -
J: TRBJ2-3
CDR3: CASSPPGIADTQYF
DNA: TGTGCCAGCAGTCCACCAGGGATTGCAGATACGCAGTATTTT

size: -
V: TRBV29-1
D: TRBD1
J: TRBJ1-1
CDR3: CSERVGGQTEAFF
DNA: TGCAGCGAGAGGGTGGGGGGACAGACCGAAGCTTTCTTT

size: -
V: TRBV19
D: TRBD1
J: TRBJ2-2
CDR3: CASSTRTGNTGELFF
DNA: TGTGCCAGTAGCACCAGGACAGGGAACACCGGGGAGCTGTTTTTT

size: -
V: TRBV5-1
D: TRBD1
J: TRBJ1-5
CDR3: CASSTEGQVNQPQHF
DNA: TGCGCCAGCAGCACCGAGGGACAGGTAAATCAGCCCCAGCATTTT

size: -
V: TRBV15
D: -
J: TRBJ1-3
CDR3: CATSRDRGGSSGNTIYF
DNA: TGTGCCACCAGCAGAGATCGGGGCGGGAGCTCTGGAAACACCATATATTTT

size: -
V: TRBV2
D: -
J: TRBJ1-5
CDR3: CASSGPGGNQPQHF
DNA: TGTGCCAGCAGTGGGCCAGGGGGCAATCAGCCCCAGCATTTT

size: few
V: TRBV15
D: TRBD1
J: TRBJ1-5
CDR3: CATSGGTGGNQPQHF
DNA: TGTGCCACCAGCGGGGGGACAGGGGGCAATCAGCCCCAGCATTTT

size: -
V: TRBV20-1
D: -
J: TRBJ2-1
CDR3: CSARGYNEQFF
DNA: TGCAGTGCCCGAGGATACAATGAGCAGTTCTTC

size: -
V: TRBV5-5
D: TRBD1
J: TRBJ2-5
CDR3: CASSPTGKETQYF
DNA: TGTGCCAGCAGCCCGACAGGGAAAGAGACCCAGTACTTC

size: -
V: TRBV25-1
D: -
J: TRBJ1-2
CDR3: CASSATVGYTF
DNA: TGTGCCAGCAGTGCGACAGTGGGCTACACCTTC

size: -
V: TRBV5-4
D: TRBD1
J: TRBJ1-2
CDR3: CASSDGTVKSNYGYTF
DNA: TGTGCCAGCAGCGACGGGACAGTGAAATCTAACTATGGCTACACCTTC

size: -
V: TRBV30
D: -
J: TRBJ1-2
CDR3: CAWSEGDYGYTF
DNA: TGTGCCTGGAGTGAGGGGGACTATGGCTACACCTTC

size: -
V: TRBV30
D: -
J: TRBJ1-1
CDR3: CAWETGTRTEAFF
DNA: TGTGCCTGGGAAACCGGGACACGTACTGAAGCTTTCTTT

size: -
V: TRBV28
D: TRBD1
J: TRBJ1-4
CDR3: CASRPLNFRTGGGEKLFF
DNA: TGTGCCAGCAGACCCCTCAACTTTCGGACAGGGGGAGGTGAAAAACTGTTTTTT